The 20 T cell receptor beta chains given below trace back to one sample, sequenced in a study of Graves' ophthalmopathy and Graves' hyperthyroidism. The study amplified TCR beta CDR3 regions using RNA transcripts. The first round was an RT-PCR with HTBI primers, and the second round was a multiplex PCR. In TCRdb, the multiplex PCR reads were re-called with MiXCR into one record per CDR3 protein. Of over a million distinct CDR3 sequences detected, about two fifths appear once; the ten largest clones hold 11%. Sequences were obtained from peripheral blood or thyroid tissue (not recorded which). These receptors originate from an adult man with Graves' hyperthyroidism.

The table lists this clonotype with a few counts. This chain joins TRBV24-1 and TRBJ1-1; unclear D gene. The CDR3 is 15 amino acids. V lost 1 base and J lost 4, with 12 bases in between. Germline CDR1 reads KGHDR; CDR2 reads SFDVKD. The CDR3 reads CATSDFLFSGTEAFF. The CDR3 DNA follows: TGTGCCACCAGTGATTTTTTGTTCTCAGGCACTGAAGCTTTCTTT.

This chain uses TRBV28 with TRBJ2-7, with 8 bases matching TRBD2. The germline CDR1 and CDR2 sequences are MDHEN and SYDVKM. V lost 6 bases, J lost 4 bases, and 11 bases stayed unmatched. This CDR3 is built from 15 residues. Here the CDR3 reads CASSLQRESAYEQYF. In nucleotides, the CDR3 is TGTGCCAGCAGCTTACAGCGGGAGTCAGCTTACGAGCAGTACTTC.

This clonotype was found many times. This chain connects TRBV19 to TRBJ1-6; 11 bases agree with TRBD1. V lost 4 bases to trimming and J lost 9 bases; unmatched junction nucleotides: 8. This CDR3 has 16 residues. Germline V gives CDR1 LNHDA, CDR2 SQIVND (reference sequence). The CDR3: CASSTRRTGGSSPLHF. The CDR3 DNA sequence: TGTGCCAGTAGTACCCGACGGACAGGGGGCAGTTCACCCCTCCACTTT.

This clonotype turned up a few times. The chain carries TRBV28 and TRBJ2-7; unclear D gene. The V end lost 3 bases, the J end lost 4 bases, and 7 bases lay between the germline ends. Germline V gene sequence: CDR1 MDHEN, CDR2 SYDVKM. CDR3 length: 12 amino acids. The CDR3 spells CASSFRLYEQYF. The CDR3 nucleotides read TGTGCCAGCAGTTTCCGACTGTACGAGCAGTACTTC.

CDR3 sequence: CASRLGQGARETQYF. CDR3 in DNA: TGTGCCAGCCGCCTCGGACAGGGGGCACGGGAGACCCAGTACTTC. V and J are TRBV6-1 and TRBJ2-5, with 11 bases fitting TRBD1. V gave up 8 bases and J gave up 5 bases; unmatched junction bases: 10. CDR3 length: 15 amino acids. Per germline, CDR1 MNHNS and CDR2 SASEGT.

V usage is TRBV7-9 and J usage is TRBJ1-1; 8 bases match TRBD1. Germline CDR1 and CDR2: SEHNR and FQNEAQ (reference sequence). The V gene end was trimmed by 5 bases and the J gene end by 1 base; junction bases not matched to a gene: 6. The CDR3 loop spans 15 amino acids. CDR3 protein: CASSQGQVSNTEAFF. The CDR3 DNA is TGTGCCAGCAGCCAGGGACAGGTTTCGAACACTGAAGCTTTCTTT. The variable domain in full, completed from reference TRBV7-9 and TRBJ1-1, reads DTGVSQNPRHKITKRGQNVTFRCDPISEHNRLYWYRQTLGQGPEFLTYFQNEAQLEKSRLLSDRFSAERPKGSFSTLEIQRTEQGDSAMYLCASSQGQVSNTEAFFGQGTRLTVV.

This clonotype was recorded once. The rearrangement joins TRBV15 to TRBJ2-5, with D tentatively TRBD2 (7 bases). The germline gives CDR1 LNHNV, CDR2 YYDKDF (reference sequence). The CDR3 covers 15 residues. The ends were cut back, 1 base at V and 8 bases at J, with 17 bases in the middle. The CDR3 loop reads CATSRAEGEGNTQYF. The CDR3 DNA follows: TGTGCCACCAGCAGAGCCGAGGGGGAGGGAAACACCCAGTACTTC.

V gene TRBV6-2 or TRBV6-3 combines with J gene TRBJ1-1; D remains unclear. This CDR3 is 14 amino acids long. CDR1 and CDR2 (germline): MNHEY, SVGEGT. Trimming took off 2 bases at V and 0 bases at J, with 7 bases between the two ends. The CDR3 spells CASSYQHMNTEAFF. The CDR3 DNA sequence: TGTGCCAGCAGTTACCAGCACATGAACACTGAAGCTTTCTTT.

This clonotype was counted at least ten times. The rearrangement links TRBV14 to TRBJ1-3, with TRBD1 as a possible D gene (5 bases). V lost 3 bases to trimming and J lost 0 bases, with 9 bases between them. Germline-derived CDR1 and CDR2 are SGHDN and FVKESK. CDR3 length equals 15 residues. The CDR3 coding sequence is TGTGCCAGCAGCCACCGGACATTCTCTGGAAACACCATATATTTT. This encodes CASSHRTFSGNTIYF. The variable domain in full, with the rest retrieved from reference TRBV14 and TRBJ1-3, is EAGVTQFPSHSVIEKGQTVTLRCDPISGHDNLYWYRRVMGKEIKFLLHFVKESKQDESGMPNNRFLAERTGGTYSTLKVQPAELEDSGVYFCASSHRTFSGNTIYFGEGSWLTVV.

This clonotype was detected only once. An end of the junction does not agree with germline; a read error may underlie this. The chain recombines TRBV7-2 with TRBJ2-5; a weak D match, TRBD1 (5 bases). The germline CDR1 and CDR2 sequences are SGHTA and FQGNSA. The CDR3 spans 13 residues. The CDR3 DNA sequence: TGTGCCAGAAGCTTAGGGGTGAAAGAGACCCAGTACTTC. Translating it yields CARSLGVKETQYF.

This clonotype came up many times. The chain couples TRBV10-3 to TRBJ1-2, with D unresolved. V was cut by 6 bases and J by 5 bases, with 10 bases left in between. This CDR3 is built from 12 residues. Germline V gene lookup returns CDR1 ENHRY and CDR2 SYGVKD. This CDR3 reads CAIRGVEYGYTF. CDR3 nucleotide sequence: TGTGCCATCAGGGGAGTAGAGTATGGCTACACCTTC.

Many counts were recorded for this clonotype. The gene calls are TRBV20-1 and TRBJ1-1; D unclear. The CDR3 consists of 10 residues. Germline CDR1 is DFQATT and CDR2 is SNEGSKA (reference sequence). Trimming shortened V by 3 bases and J by 6 bases, and 5 bases separated the two germline ends. CDR3 region: CSASFPEAFF. The CDR3 nucleotides read TGCAGTGCTAGCTTCCCTGAAGCTTTCTTT.

This clonotype has just a few counts. This CDR3 reads CASSQEGQQGEAFF. The CDR3, as DNA: TGCGCCAGCAGCCAAGAGGGGCAACAGGGGGAAGCTTTCTTT. V usage is TRBV4-3 and J usage is TRBJ1-1; 7 nucleotides line up with TRBD1. Germline V gene data show CDR1 as LGHNA and CDR2 as YSLEER. After removal of 0 bases from V and 8 bases from J, the junction contained 6 bases not matched to a gene. This CDR3 spans 14 amino acids.

CDR3 coding DNA: TGCAGTGCTGCTTACTACATCGACAGCGGCTACACCTTC. Translated, it gives CSAAYYIDSGYTF. The chain employs TRBV20-1 and TRBJ1-2; TRBD1 might be the D (5 bases). In germline, CDR1 is DFQATT, CDR2 SNEGSKA (reference sequence). V was trimmed by 5 bases and J by 8 bases, leaving 18 bases between them. This CDR3 has 13 residues.

The V gene is TRBV9, the J gene TRBJ1-4; D gene uncertain. The CDR3 is 17 amino acids. The germline gives CDR1 SGDLS, CDR2 YYNGEE. The V end was cut by 0 bases, the J end by 8 bases, with 20 bases between. The CDR3 DNA is TGTGCCAGCAGCGTAGCTAAGTTTGTGTACTTTCTGGAAAAACTGTTTTTT. It encodes CASSVAKFVYFLEKLFF.

At least ten counts were recorded for this clonotype. The chain joins TRBV5-4 to TRBJ1-1; the D gene is possibly TRBD1 (5 bases). Per germline, CDR1 SGHNT and CDR2 YYREEE (reference sequence). V was pared by 4 bases and J by 6 bases, with 10 bases between. This CDR3 contains 12 residues. For the CDR3, the DNA is TGTGCCAGCAGCGAGCTAGGGGCTGAAGCTTTCTTT. Translation gives CASSELGAEAFF.

V is TRBV12-3 or TRBV12-4 and J is TRBJ2-7; 7 bases are shared with TRBD1. This CDR3 contains 14 residues. J gave up 3 bases and V 5 bases, and 7 bases lay outside the gene matches. CDR3 sequence (DNA): TGTGCCAGCAGTAAGACAGGGCTTGGCTACGAGCAGTACTTC. Its translation: CASSKTGLGYEQYF.

The V gene is TRBV20-1, the J gene TRBJ1-2; 8 positions agree with TRBD1. V was pared by 6 bases and J by 5 bases, with 8 bases of the junction left unmatched. CDR3 length equals 13 residues. CDR1 is DFQATT, CDR2 SNEGSKA, per germline (reference sequence). This CDR3 is CSATGQGGYGYTF. CDR3 sequence (DNA): TGCAGTGCAACCGGACAGGGAGGGTATGGCTACACCTTC.

The chain couples TRBV7-2 to TRBJ1-1; D is unclear. In germline, CDR1 is SGHTA, CDR2 FQGNSA. V lost 6 bases, J lost 6 bases, and 17 bases lay in between. This CDR3 comprises 14 residues. CDR3 sequence (DNA): TGTGCCAGCAGACAGACACAAGGAAGGGCTGAAGCTTTCTTT. Protein sequence: CASRQTQGRAEAFF.

This clonotype was observed many times. The chain employs TRBV2 and TRBJ1-4, with D tentatively TRBD1 (5 bases). CDR1 SNHLY and CDR2 FYNNEI come from the germline V gene. This CDR3 region has 15 residues. The V end was cut by 0 bases, the J end by 8 bases, with 13 bases between. This chain's CDR3 is CASSEAGQAREKLFF. Here the CDR3 DNA reads TGTGCCAGCAGTGAAGCGGGGCAGGCGAGGGAAAAACTGTTTTTT. The variable domain in full, completed from reference TRBV2 and TRBJ1-4, reads EPEVTQTPSHQVTQMGQEVILRCVPISNHLYFYWYRQILGQKVEFLVSFYNNEISEKSEIFDDQFSVERPDGSNFTLKIRSTKLEDSAMYFCASSEAGQAREKLFFGSGTQLSVL.